A single sample gave rise to the 22 T cell receptor beta chains below, sequenced in a study of blood T cell repertoires in COVID-19. Some clones are missing from TCRdb's copy, which holds only in-frame ones; the method was immunoSEQ multiplex PCR. The data hold approximately 59,000 clones, with approximately 88% observed a single time. The sequenced material came from peripheral blood. The receptors derive from a human donor in a cohort sampled during active COVID-19.

This rearrangement joins TRBV25-1 to TRBJ1-1; TRBD1 might be the D (5 bases). Per the germline V gene, CDR1 is MGHDK and CDR2 is SYGVNS. V was pared by 6 bases and J by 7 bases, with 18 bases between. This CDR3 contains 14 residues. CDR3 amino acids: CASRTDQGQYEAFF. The CDR3 DNA follows: TGTGCCAGCAGGACGGACCAGGGCCAGTATGAAGCTTTCTTT.

The chain joins TRBV5-6 to TRBJ1-1; D perhaps matches TRBD1 (6 bases). CDR1 is SGHDT, CDR2 YYEEEE, per germline. V was trimmed by 0 bases and J by 0 bases, leaving 18 bases between them. The CDR3 loop spans 18 amino acids. CDR3 residues: CASSLGSLWGGLNTEAFF. Here the CDR3 DNA reads TGTGCCAGCAGCTTGGGATCACTCTGGGGGGGCTTGAACACTGAAGCTTTCTTT.

V usage is TRBV11-2 and J usage is TRBJ2-7, with 8 bases lining up with TRBD1. V shed 1 base and J 7 bases; nucleotides not matched to a gene: 9. The CDR3 sequence is 15 residues long. Germline V CDR1 and CDR2: SGHAT, FQNNGV. The CDR3 DNA is TGTGCCAGCAGCTTAGTCCCCCAGGGGGCGAGGGAGCAGTACTTC. As protein: CASSLVPQGAREQYF. The full variable domain, completed using reference TRBV11-2 and TRBJ2-7, is EAGVAQSPRYKIIEKRQSVAFWCNPISGHATLYWYQQILGQGPKLLIQFQNNGVVDDSQLPKDRFSAERLKGVDSTLKIQPAKLEDSAVYLCASSLVPQGAREQYFGPGTRLTVT.

The chain combines TRBV4-1 with TRBJ1-4; D remains unclear. The CDR3 is 16 residues long. The germline gives CDR1 MGHRA, CDR2 YSYEKL. V lost 0 bases, J lost 0 bases, and 8 bases lay in between. CDR3 residues: CASSQDARATNEKLFF. For the CDR3, the DNA is TGCGCCAGCAGCCAAGACGCGCGAGCAACTAATGAAAAACTGTTTTTT.

The chain couples TRBV3-1 (or the pseudogene TRBV3-2) to TRBJ1-5, with 11 bases lining up with TRBD1. Trimming at V came to 1 base and at J to 7 bases, leaving 6 bases not matched to a gene. The germline V gene encodes CDR1 LGHDT and CDR2 YNNKEL (reference sequence). This CDR3 is 16 amino acids long. As DNA, the CDR3 is TGTGCCAGCAGCCAAGGGACAGGGGGCGCATGGCAGCCCCAGCATTTT. Translation: CASSQGTGGAWQPQHF.

The V and J genes are TRBV7-2 and TRBJ2-1; maybe TRBD2 (7 bases). V was trimmed by 6 bases and J by 4 bases, leaving 16 bases between them. CDR1 and CDR2 from the germline V gene are SGHTA and FQGNSA. The CDR3 length is 15 residues. The CDR3 loop is CASSLSGGTYNEQFF. CDR3 DNA: TGTGCCAGCAGTCTGTCGGGGGGCACTTACAATGAGCAGTTCTTC.

This sequence joins TRBV12-5 and TRBJ1-6; the D gene is possibly TRBD1 (6 bases). The V end lost 6 bases, the J end lost 0 bases, and 12 bases lay between the germline ends. The CDR3 is made up of 16 amino acids. From germline, CDR1 is LGHNT and CDR2 FRNRAP. Here the CDR3 reads CASGATGYSYNSPLHF. The CDR3 nucleotides are TGTGCTAGTGGGGCAACAGGGTACTCCTATAATTCACCCCTCCACTTT. Using reference TRBV12-5 and TRBJ1-6 for the parts outside the CDR3, the full variable domain is DARVTQTPRHKVTEMGQEVTMRCQPILGHNTVFWYRQTMMQGLELLAYFRNRAPLDDSGMPKDRFSAEMPDATLATLKIQPSEPRDSAVYFCASGATGYSYNSPLHFGNGTRLTVT.

This chain connects TRBV4-1 to TRBJ1-2; 7 positions agree with TRBD1. Germline V gene data show CDR1 as MGHRA and CDR2 as YSYEKL. This CDR3 has 17 residues. Germline trimming cut 0 bases from V and 4 bases from J; bases unmatched to any gene: 11. CDR3 loop: CASSQEPRGTSPYGYTF. The CDR3 DNA reads as TGCGCCAGCAGCCAAGAACCCAGGGGGACCTCACCCTATGGCTACACCTTC.

DNA of the CDR3: TGCGCCAGCAGCCAAGATTATGGTGACATATCGATGTGGGATACGCAGTATTTT. This translates into CASSQDYGDISMWDTQYF. The gene calls are TRBV4-3 and TRBJ2-3; no clear D. This CDR3 is built from 18 residues. The V gene's germline CDR1 is LGHNA and CDR2 YSLEER. The V end was cut by 0 bases, the J end by 6 bases, with 22 bases between.

This rearrangement joins TRBV9 to TRBJ1-4, with TRBD1 as a possible D gene (5 bases). The germline V and J ends were trimmed by 2 bases and 0 bases, with 11 bases remaining between them. Per the germline V gene, CDR1 is SGDLS and CDR2 is YYNGEE. The length of the CDR3 is 16 residues. The CDR3 DNA sequence: TGTGCCAGCAGCGTGTCAGACAGACCAACTAATGAAAAACTGTTTTTT. Residues: CASSVSDRPTNEKLFF.

The chain carries TRBV24-1 and TRBJ2-3, with TRBD2 identical over 9 bases. The CDR3 is made up of 15 amino acids. The V segment lost 0 bases and the J segment 6 bases; nucleotides outside the gene matches: 3. The germline CDR1 and CDR2 sequences are KGHDR and SFDVKD. The CDR3 loop reads CATSDLASGADTQYF. CDR3 nucleotide sequence: TGTGCCACCAGTGATTTGGCTAGCGGGGCGGATACGCAGTATTTT.

Remarks on this clone: The junction departs from germline at one end; a sequencing error may be responsible. The V and J genes are TRBV5-6 and TRBJ2-1; maybe TRBD1 (6 bases). The CDR3 contains 14 residues. CDR1 SGHDT and CDR2 YYEEEE come from the germline V gene. CDR3 sequence reads: CASSLQGSYNEQFF. The CDR3 DNA reads as TGTGCCAGTAGCTTACAGGGCTCCTACAATGAGCAGTTCTTC.

The chain joins TRBV11-2 to TRBJ2-7; 10 nucleotides align to TRBD1. Per the germline V gene, CDR1 is SGHAT and CDR2 is FQNNGV. V was clipped by 1 base and J by 7 bases; unmatched bases: 10. The CDR3 covers 16 residues. CDR3 amino acids: CASSLAWTGGSLEQYF. The DNA of the CDR3 is TGTGCCAGCAGCTTAGCTTGGACAGGGGGGAGCTTGGAGCAGTACTTC.

The chain joins TRBV6-5 to TRBJ1-6, with D maybe TRBD1 (6 bases). Germline V gene lookup returns CDR1 MNHEY and CDR2 SVGAGI. This CDR3 is built from 16 residues. Trimming removed 2 bases from V and 6 bases from J, with 14 bases in between. CDR3 protein: CASSYAGVRTNSPLHF. CDR3 coding DNA: TGTGCCAGCAGTTACGCAGGGGTTCGAACTAATTCACCCCTCCACTTT.

The chain uses TRBV5-1 and TRBJ2-3; 9 bases are a match to TRBD1. The germline gives CDR1 SGHRS, CDR2 YFSETQ. The ends lost 4 bases at V and 7 bases at J; junction bases unmatched: 7. This CDR3 is built from 14 residues. The CDR3 coding sequence is TGCGCCAGCAGCCCAGGGACAGGGAGGAATACGCAGTATTTT. Amino acid sequence: CASSPGTGRNTQYF. Full variable domain (remainder filled in from reference TRBV5-1 and TRBJ2-3): KAGVTQTPRYLIKTRGQQVTLSCSPISGHRSVSWYQQTPGQGLQFLFEYFSETQRNKGNFPGRFSGRQFSNSRSEMNVSTLELGDSALYLCASSPGTGRNTQYFGPGTRLTVL.

This chain joins TRBV11-2 and TRBJ1-6; TRBD1 agrees at 9 bases. V trimming: 3 bases; J trimming: 10 bases; junction bases outside the gene matches: 7. Germline CDR1 and CDR2: SGHAT and FQNNGV. The CDR3 has 15 residues. CDR3: CASSFAGQGRSPLHF. CDR3 DNA: TGTGCCAGCAGCTTCGCGGGACAGGGAAGATCACCCCTCCACTTT. Using reference TRBV11-2 and TRBJ1-6 for the parts outside the CDR3, the full variable domain is EAGVAQSPRYKIIEKRQSVAFWCNPISGHATLYWYQQILGQGPKLLIQFQNNGVVDDSQLPKDRFSAERLKGVDSTLKIQPAKLEDSAVYLCASSFAGQGRSPLHFGNGTRLTVT.

CDR3 sequence (DNA): TGTGCCAGCAGCGAACAGGGGCCCTATAATTCACCCCTCCACTTT. Residues: CASSEQGPYNSPLHF. V gene TRBV2 combines with J gene TRBJ1-6; the match to TRBD1 covers 7 bases. This CDR3 is 15 amino acids long. Trimming removed 6 bases from V and 2 bases from J; junction bases left unmatched: 4. CDR1 is SNHLY, CDR2 FYNNEI, per germline.

This clone showed up just once. CDR3 protein: CASSPTGVEQYF. The CDR3 DNA follows: TGTGCCAGCAGCCCGACAGGTGTCGAGCAGTACTTC. This rearrangement joins TRBV7-9 to TRBJ2-7; possibly TRBD1 for D (6 bases). Germline-derived CDR1 and CDR2 are SEHNR and FQNEAQ (reference sequence). Trimming stripped 5 bases from V and 6 bases from J, with 11 bases between. The CDR3 has 12 amino acids.

J is TRBJ2-1 and V is TRBV9; 10 nucleotides agree with TRBD2. Germline V gene lookup returns CDR1 SGDLS and CDR2 YYNGEE. The CDR3 loop spans 16 amino acids. V was pared by 0 bases and J by 8 bases, with 8 bases of the junction left unmatched. The CDR3 reads CASSVVSSGGADEQFF. The CDR3 nucleotides read TGTGCCAGCAGCGTAGTTTCAAGCGGGGGGGCAGATGAGCAGTTCTTC.

This chain connects TRBV7-3 to TRBJ2-3; TRBD2 aligns across 9 bases. V lost 2 bases to trimming and J lost 3 bases; unmatched junction nucleotides: 3. Germline V lookup: CDR1 SGHTA, CDR2 FQGTGA. The CDR3 is made up of 15 amino acids. The CDR3 coding sequence is TGTGCCAGCAGCTTACTAGCGGGGACAACAGATACGCAGTATTTT. Its translation: CASSLLAGTTDTQYF.

The CDR3, as DNA: TGTGCCAGCAGTTTCGGTAGGGGAAACTCACCCCTCCACTTT. Its protein is CASSFGRGNSPLHF. The rearrangement joins TRBV27 to TRBJ1-6; possibly TRBD1 for D (5 bases). This CDR3 is built from 14 residues. Germline V lookup: CDR1 MNHEY, CDR2 SMNVEV (reference sequence). V shed 3 bases and J shed 10 bases, with 13 bases lying between them.

This chain connects TRBV15 to TRBJ2-3, with 11 bases identical to TRBD2. Germline CDR1 LNHNV, CDR2 YYDKDF (reference sequence). This CDR3 comprises 16 residues. The J segment lost 2 bases and the V segment lost 1 base, leaving 2 bases of the junction unmatched. This CDR3 is CATSRGLAGYTDTQYF. In DNA form, the CDR3 reads TGTGCCACCAGCAGAGGACTAGCGGGGTACACAGATACGCAGTATTTT. The full variable domain, its missing parts supplied by reference TRBV15 and TRBJ2-3, is DAMVIQNPRYQVTQFGKPVTLSCSQTLNHNVMYWYQQKSSQAPKLLFHYYDKDFNNEADTPDNFQSRRPNTSFCFLDIRSPGLGDTAMYLCATSRGLAGYTDTQYFGPGTRLTVL.